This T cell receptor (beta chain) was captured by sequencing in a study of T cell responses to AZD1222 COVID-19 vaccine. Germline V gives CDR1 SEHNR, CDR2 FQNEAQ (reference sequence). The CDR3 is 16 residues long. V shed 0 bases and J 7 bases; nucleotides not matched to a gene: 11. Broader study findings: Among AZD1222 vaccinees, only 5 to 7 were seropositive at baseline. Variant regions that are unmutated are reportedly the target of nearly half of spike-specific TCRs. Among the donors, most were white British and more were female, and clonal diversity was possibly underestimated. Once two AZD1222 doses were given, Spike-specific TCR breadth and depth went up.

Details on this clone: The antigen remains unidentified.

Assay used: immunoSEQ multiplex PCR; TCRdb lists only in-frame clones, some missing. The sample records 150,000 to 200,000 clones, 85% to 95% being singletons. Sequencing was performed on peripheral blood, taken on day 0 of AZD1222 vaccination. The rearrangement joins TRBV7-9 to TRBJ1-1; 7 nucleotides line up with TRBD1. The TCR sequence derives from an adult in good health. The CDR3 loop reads CASSLAMRGTDLEAFF. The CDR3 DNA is TGTGCCAGCAGCTTAGCGATGAGGGGGACAGACCTTGAAGCTTTCTTT.